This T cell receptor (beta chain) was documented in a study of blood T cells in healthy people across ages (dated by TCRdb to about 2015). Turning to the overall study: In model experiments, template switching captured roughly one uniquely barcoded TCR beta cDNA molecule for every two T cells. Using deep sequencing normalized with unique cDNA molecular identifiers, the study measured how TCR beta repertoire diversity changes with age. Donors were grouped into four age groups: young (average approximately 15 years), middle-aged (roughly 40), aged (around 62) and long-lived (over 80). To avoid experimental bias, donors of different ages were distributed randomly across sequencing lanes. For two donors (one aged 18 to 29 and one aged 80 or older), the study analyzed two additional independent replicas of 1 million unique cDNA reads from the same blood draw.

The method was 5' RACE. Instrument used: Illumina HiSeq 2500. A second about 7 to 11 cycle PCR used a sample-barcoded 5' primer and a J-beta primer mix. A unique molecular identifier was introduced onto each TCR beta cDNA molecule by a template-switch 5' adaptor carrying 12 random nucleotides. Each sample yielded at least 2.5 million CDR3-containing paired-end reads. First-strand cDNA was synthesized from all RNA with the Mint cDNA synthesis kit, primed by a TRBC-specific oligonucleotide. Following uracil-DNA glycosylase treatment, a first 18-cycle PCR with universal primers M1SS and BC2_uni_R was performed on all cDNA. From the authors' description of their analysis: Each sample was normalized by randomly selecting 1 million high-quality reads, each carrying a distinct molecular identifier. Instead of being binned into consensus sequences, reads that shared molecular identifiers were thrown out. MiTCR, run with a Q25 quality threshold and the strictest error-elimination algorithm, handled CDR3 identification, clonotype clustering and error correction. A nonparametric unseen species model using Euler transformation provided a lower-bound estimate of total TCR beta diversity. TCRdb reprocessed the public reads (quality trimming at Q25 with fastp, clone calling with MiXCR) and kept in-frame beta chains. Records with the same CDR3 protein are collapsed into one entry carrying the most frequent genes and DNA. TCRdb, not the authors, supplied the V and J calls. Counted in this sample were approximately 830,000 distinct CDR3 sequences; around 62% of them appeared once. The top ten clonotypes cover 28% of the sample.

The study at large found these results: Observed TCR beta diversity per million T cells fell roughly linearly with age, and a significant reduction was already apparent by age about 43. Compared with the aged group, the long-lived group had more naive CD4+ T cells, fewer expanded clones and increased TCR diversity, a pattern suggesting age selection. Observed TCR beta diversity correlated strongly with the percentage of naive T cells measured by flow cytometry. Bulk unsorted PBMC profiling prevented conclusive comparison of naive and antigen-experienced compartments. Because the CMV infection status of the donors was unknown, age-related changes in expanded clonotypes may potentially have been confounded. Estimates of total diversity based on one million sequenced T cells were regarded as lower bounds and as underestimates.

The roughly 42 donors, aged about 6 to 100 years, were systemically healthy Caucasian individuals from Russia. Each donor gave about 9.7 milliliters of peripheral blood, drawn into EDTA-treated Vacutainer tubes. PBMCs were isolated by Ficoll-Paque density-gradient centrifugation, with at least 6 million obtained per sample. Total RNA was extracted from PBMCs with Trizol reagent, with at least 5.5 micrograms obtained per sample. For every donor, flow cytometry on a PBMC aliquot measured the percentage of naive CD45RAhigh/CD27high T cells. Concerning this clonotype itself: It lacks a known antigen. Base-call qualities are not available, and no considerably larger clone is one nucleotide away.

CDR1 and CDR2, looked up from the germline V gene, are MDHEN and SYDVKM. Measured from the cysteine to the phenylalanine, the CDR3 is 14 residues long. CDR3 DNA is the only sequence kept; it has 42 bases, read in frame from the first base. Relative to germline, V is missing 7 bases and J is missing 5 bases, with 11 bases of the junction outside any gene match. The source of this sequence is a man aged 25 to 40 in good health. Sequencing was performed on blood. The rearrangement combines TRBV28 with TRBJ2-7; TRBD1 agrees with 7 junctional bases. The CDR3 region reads CASTLQGWWNEQYF. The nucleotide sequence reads TGTGCCAGCACCCTACAGGGGTGGTGGAACGAGCAGTACTTC.